The following is a T cell receptor (beta chain) sequence with its context. Original analysis: By means of reference gene primer amplification, nucleated cell counts were estimated. Here immunoSEQ multiplex PCR was the method, and the copy in TCRdb shows in-frame clones only, minus some. V and J calls and clone size are given by that table; D and trimming were obtained from the DNA. The data hold some 180,000 clones, with approximately 90% observed a single time. Seattle's cohort entered during active infection and was followed longitudinally. The data stem from a study of blood T cell repertoires in COVID-19. The V end was cut by 5 bases, the J end by 5 bases, with 12 bases between. CDR1 and CDR2 (germline): SNHLY, FYNNEI. CDR3 length equals 13 residues.

Specimen: peripheral blood. The V call is TRBV2, the J call TRBJ2-5; possibly TRBD2 for D (6 bases). The TCR originated in a man younger than 30 with COVID-19, enrolled during active disease. The CDR3 DNA is TGTGCCAGCAGTAGACTAGTAGGGGAGACCCAGTACTTC. Encoded protein: CASSRLVGETQYF.